A selection of T cell receptor beta chains follows, all from one sample in a study of CD8 T cells in ankylosing spondylitis. TCRdb independently ran MiXCR on the 5' RACE reads; one entry per CDR3 protein. Of about 250,000 distinct CDR3 sequences in the sample, 15% to 20% were seen once. Material: blood, either unsorted or a sorted T cell fraction (not recorded which). These receptor sequences come from a male donor with ankylosing spondylitis or in good health (not recorded which). The CDR3 runs from the conserved cysteine through the conserved F or W. The D gene is left open where the match is weak. Only part of the rows carry a size: once, few, many, or a class if the clone is expanded.

clone size: -; D gene: -; J gene: TRBJ2-1; V gene: TRBV7-8; CDR3 protein: CASSLSGRGEQFF; CDR3 DNA: TGTGCCAGCAGCTTAAGTGGTAGAGGCGAGCAGTTCTTC
clone size: -; D gene: -; J gene: TRBJ2-2; V gene: TRBV12-3/TRBV12-4; CDR3 protein: CASSPIGRELFF; CDR3 DNA: TGTGCCAGCAGCCCTATCGGGAGGGAGCTGTTTTTT
clone size: -; D gene: TRBD2; J gene: TRBJ2-3; V gene: TRBV29-1; CDR3 protein: CSVWQTSRSPDTQYF; CDR3 DNA: TGCAGCGTTTGGCAGACTAGCAGGAGTCCAGATACGCAGTATTTT
clone size: -; D gene: TRBD1; J gene: TRBJ2-7; V gene: TRBV2; CDR3 protein: CASSGDRGVHEQYF; CDR3 DNA: TGTGCCAGCAGCGGGGACAGGGGAGTACACGAGCAGTACTTC
clone size: few; D gene: -; J gene: TRBJ2-2; V gene: TRBV12-3/TRBV12-4; CDR3 protein: CASSLGATGTGELFF; CDR3 DNA: TGTGCCAGCAGTTTAGGGGCTACGGGCACCGGGGAGCTGTTTTTT
clone size: -; D gene: TRBD1; J gene: TRBJ1-1; V gene: TRBV6-1; CDR3 protein: CASSPGTESNTEAFF; CDR3 DNA: TGTGCCAGCAGTCCCGGGACAGAATCGAACACTGAAGCTTTCTTT
clone size: few; D gene: TRBD1; J gene: TRBJ2-1; V gene: TRBV3-1; CDR3 protein: CASSQEGPGQGFYNEQFF; CDR3 DNA: TGTGCCAGCAGCCAAGAGGGGCCGGGACAGGGGTTTTACAATGAGCAGTTCTTC
clone size: -; D gene: TRBD2; J gene: TRBJ2-7; V gene: TRBV20-1; CDR3 protein: CSARDLTSLEQYF; CDR3 DNA: TGCAGTGCTAGAGATTTGACTAGCTTGGAGCAGTACTTC
clone size: many; D gene: -; J gene: TRBJ2-1; V gene: TRBV6-5; CDR3 protein: CASSYGVSSYNEQFF; CDR3 DNA: TGTGCCAGCAGTTACGGGGTGAGCTCCTACAATGAGCAGTTCTTC
clone size: -; D gene: -; J gene: TRBJ2-6; V gene: TRBV20-1; CDR3 protein: CSARQVGGANVLTF; CDR3 DNA: TGCAGTGCCAGGCAAGTCGGGGGGGCCAACGTCCTGACTTTC
clone size: -; D gene: -; J gene: TRBJ2-7; V gene: TRBV29-1; CDR3 protein: CSAAGPPTYEQHF; CDR3 DNA: TGCAGCGCGGCGGGGCCACCTACCTACGAGCAGCACTTC
clone size: -; D gene: -; J gene: TRBJ2-3; V gene: TRBV27; CDR3 protein: CASSLGGLRDTQYF; CDR3 DNA: TGTGCCAGCAGTTTAGGGGGGCTAAGGGATACGCAGTATTTT
clone size: -; D gene: TRBD1; J gene: TRBJ2-7; V gene: TRBV9; CDR3 protein: CASSVFWDSGSYEQYF; CDR3 DNA: TGTGCCAGCAGCGTCTTCTGGGACAGCGGCTCCTACGAGCAGTACTTC
clone size: -; D gene: -; J gene: TRBJ2-2; V gene: TRBV6-5; CDR3 protein: CASSYSMARGAGELFF; CDR3 DNA: TGTGCCAGCAGTTACTCGATGGCTAGGGGCGCCGGGGAGCTGTTTTTT
clone size: many; D gene: -; J gene: TRBJ2-7; V gene: TRBV6-5; CDR3 protein: CASSYSWGAAYEQYF; CDR3 DNA: TGTGCCAGCAGTTACTCGTGGGGCGCAGCCTACGAGCAGTACTTC
clone size: few; D gene: -; J gene: TRBJ1-1; V gene: TRBV20-1; CDR3 protein: CSADRRTQNTEAFF; CDR3 DNA: TGCAGTGCTGACCGACGGACACAGAACACTGAAGCTTTCTTT
clone size: few; D gene: -; J gene: TRBJ2-5; V gene: TRBV29-1; CDR3 protein: CSVGGFAVQETQYF; CDR3 DNA: TGCAGCGTTGGGGGTTTTGCGGTCCAAGAGACCCAGTACTTC
clone size: many; D gene: TRBD1; J gene: TRBJ2-5; V gene: TRBV2; CDR3 protein: CASSPDRVRETQYF; CDR3 DNA: TGTGCCAGCAGCCCAGACAGGGTGAGAGAGACCCAGTACTTC
clone size: -; D gene: TRBD1; J gene: TRBJ2-7; V gene: TRBV27; CDR3 protein: CASSFQGDYEQYF; CDR3 DNA: TGTGCCAGCAGTTTTCAGGGGGACTACGAGCAGTACTTC
clone size: -; D gene: -; J gene: TRBJ2-7; V gene: TRBV7-3; CDR3 protein: CASSLFLGTSYEQYF; CDR3 DNA: TGTGCCAGCAGCTTATTTTTGGGGACATCCTACGAGCAGTACTTC
clone size: few; D gene: TRBD2; J gene: TRBJ2-7; V gene: TRBV29-1; CDR3 protein: CSVVLAGDPYEQYF; CDR3 DNA: TGCAGCGTCGTTCTAGCGGGGGACCCCTACGAGCAGTACTTC
clone size: few; D gene: -; J gene: TRBJ1-5; V gene: TRBV12-3/TRBV12-4; CDR3 protein: CASTPAGESNQPQHF; CDR3 DNA: TGTGCCAGCACCCCGGCAGGCGAAAGCAATCAGCCCCAGCATTTT
clone size: few; D gene: TRBD2; J gene: TRBJ2-1; V gene: TRBV4-2; CDR3 protein: CASSQDGVASGIGNEQFF; CDR3 DNA: TGTGCCAGCAGCCAAGATGGGGTGGCTAGCGGGATAGGTAATGAGCAGTTCTTC
clone size: many; D gene: -; J gene: TRBJ1-1; V gene: TRBV7-2; CDR3 protein: CASSLADVTGTEAFF; CDR3 DNA: TGTGCCAGCAGCTTAGCGGACGTAACGGGCACTGAAGCTTTCTTT
clone size: few; D gene: -; J gene: TRBJ2-2; V gene: TRBV11-2; CDR3 protein: CASSLPTTAPNTGELFF; CDR3 DNA: TGTGCCAGCAGCTTGCCGACGACAGCGCCGAACACCGGGGAGCTGTTTTTT
clone size: few; D gene: -; J gene: TRBJ2-4; V gene: TRBV6-5; CDR3 protein: CASSYPVEGKNIQYF; CDR3 DNA: TGTGCCAGCAGTTACCCAGTGGAGGGCAAAAACATTCAGTACTTC
clone size: many; D gene: -; J gene: TRBJ2-5; V gene: TRBV29-1; CDR3 protein: CSVDGVPETQYF; CDR3 DNA: TGCAGCGTTGATGGGGTGCCAGAGACCCAGTACTTC
clone size: few; D gene: -; J gene: TRBJ2-7; V gene: TRBV12-3/TRBV12-4; CDR3 protein: CASSFAPYEQYF; CDR3 DNA: TGTGCCAGCAGTTTTGCCCCATACGAGCAGTACTTC
clone size: -; D gene: -; J gene: TRBJ2-3; V gene: TRBV11-2; CDR3 protein: CASSSFGLQGADTQYF; CDR3 DNA: TGTGCCAGCAGCTCTTTCGGTTTACAGGGCGCAGATACGCAGTATTTT
clone size: -; D gene: TRBD2; J gene: TRBJ2-2; V gene: TRBV14; CDR3 protein: CASSPIAGGFTGELFF; CDR3 DNA: TGTGCCAGCAGCCCTATAGCGGGAGGTTTCACCGGGGAGCTGTTTTTT
clone size: -; D gene: TRBD1; J gene: TRBJ2-7; V gene: TRBV7-2; CDR3 protein: CASSFLPGTGTYEQYF; CDR3 DNA: TGTGCCAGCAGCTTCCTTCCGGGGACAGGGACCTACGAGCAGTACTTC
clone size: -; D gene: TRBD2; J gene: TRBJ2-1; V gene: TRBV7-9; CDR3 protein: CASSLGSGRLNEQFF; CDR3 DNA: TGTGCCAGCAGCTTAGGAAGCGGGAGGCTCAATGAGCAGTTCTTC
clone size: -; D gene: -; J gene: TRBJ2-3; V gene: TRBV7-9; CDR3 protein: CASSPPPGPAADTQYF; CDR3 DNA: TGTGCCAGCAGCCCGCCTCCAGGGCCAGCCGCAGATACGCAGTATTTT
clone size: few; D gene: -; J gene: TRBJ2-3; V gene: TRBV4-2; CDR3 protein: CASSRGDSTDTQYF; CDR3 DNA: TGTGCCAGCAGCCGTGGTGACAGCACAGATACGCAGTATTTT
clone size: -; D gene: -; J gene: TRBJ2-6; V gene: TRBV27; CDR3 protein: CASSGLGEGGTGANVLTF; CDR3 DNA: TGTGCCAGCAGTGGACTAGGGGAGGGGGGTACTGGGGCCAACGTCCTGACTTTC
clone size: many; D gene: TRBD2; J gene: TRBJ2-1; V gene: TRBV12-3/TRBV12-4; CDR3 protein: CASSFLAGGEQFF; CDR3 DNA: TGTGCCAGCAGTTTTCTAGCGGGAGGTGAGCAGTTCTTC
clone size: -; D gene: -; J gene: TRBJ2-1; V gene: TRBV4-3; CDR3 protein: CASSQEVESEQFF; CDR3 DNA: TGCGCCAGCAGCCAAGAGGTGGAGAGCGAGCAGTTCTTC
clone size: many; D gene: -; J gene: TRBJ2-1; V gene: TRBV6-2/TRBV6-3; CDR3 protein: CASSYTWAEQFF; CDR3 DNA: TGTGCCAGCAGTTACACTTGGGCTGAGCAGTTCTTC
clone size: -; D gene: TRBD2; J gene: TRBJ2-1; V gene: TRBV4-1; CDR3 protein: CASSQEVAGVNEQFF; CDR3 DNA: TGCGCCAGCAGCCAAGAGGTAGCGGGAGTCAATGAGCAGTTCTTC
clone size: -; D gene: -; J gene: TRBJ2-7; V gene: TRBV5-5; CDR3 protein: CASSLGTVETYEQYF; CDR3 DNA: TGTGCCAGCAGCTTGGGGACCGTAGAAACCTACGAGCAGTACTTC
clone size: many; D gene: TRBD1; J gene: TRBJ2-7; V gene: TRBV7-9; CDR3 protein: CASSPTGDYEQYF; CDR3 DNA: TGTGCCAGCAGTCCGACAGGGGACTACGAGCAGTACTTC
clone size: few; D gene: -; J gene: TRBJ2-7; V gene: TRBV12-3/TRBV12-4; CDR3 protein: CASSPRGAGNSYEQYF; CDR3 DNA: TGTGCCAGCAGTCCTCGCGGAGCGGGCAATTCCTACGAGCAGTACTTC
clone size: -; D gene: TRBD1; J gene: TRBJ1-1; V gene: TRBV7-9; CDR3 protein: CASSARDSGNTEAFF; CDR3 DNA: TGTGCCAGCAGCGCGCGGGACAGCGGAAACACTGAAGCTTTCTTT
clone size: -; D gene: TRBD2; J gene: TRBJ2-2; V gene: TRBV7-9; CDR3 protein: CASSPGTSGRTGELFF; CDR3 DNA: TGTGCCAGCAGCCCCGGGACTAGCGGGAGAACCGGGGAGCTGTTTTTT
clone size: many; D gene: TRBD2; J gene: TRBJ2-3; V gene: TRBV12-3/TRBV12-4; CDR3 protein: CASSLGREDTQYF; CDR3 DNA: TGTGCCAGCAGTCTCGGGAGGGAAGATACGCAGTATTTT
clone size: few; D gene: -; J gene: TRBJ2-1; V gene: TRBV15; CDR3 protein: CATSREGGPHNEQFF; CDR3 DNA: TGTGCCACCAGCAGAGAGGGGGGCCCCCACAATGAGCAGTTCTTC
clone size: few; D gene: -; J gene: TRBJ2-5; V gene: TRBV7-9; CDR3 protein: CASSAWGETLETQYF; CDR3 DNA: TGTGCCAGCAGCGCTTGGGGCGAGACCTTGGAGACCCAGTACTTC
clone size: few; D gene: -; J gene: TRBJ2-2; V gene: TRBV10-3; CDR3 protein: CAISESLGRANGELFF; CDR3 DNA: TGTGCCATCAGTGAGTCCCTTGGCAGGGCCAACGGGGAGCTGTTTTTT
clone size: -; D gene: -; J gene: TRBJ2-5; V gene: TRBV4-1; CDR3 protein: CASSQASEIQETQYF; CDR3 DNA: TGCGCCAGCAGCCAAGCGTCGGAGATACAAGAGACCCAGTACTTC
clone size: -; D gene: TRBD1; J gene: TRBJ2-7; V gene: TRBV5-1; CDR3 protein: CASSAQTGADYEQYF; CDR3 DNA: TGCGCCAGCAGCGCGCAGACAGGGGCCGACTACGAGCAGTACTTC
clone size: few; D gene: TRBD2; J gene: TRBJ2-5; V gene: TRBV11-1; CDR3 protein: CASSFPGGAGGKGLETQYF; CDR3 DNA: TGTGCCAGCAGCTTCCCCGGAGGAGCGGGAGGCAAGGGTCTCGAGACCCAGTACTTC